This T cell receptor beta chain was recovered during a study of cytomegalovirus exposure and HLA in healthy donors. Study outcomes and limitations: Confirmation in vitro established that a few CMV-associated chains were specific for CMV antigens.

The CDR3 has 15 residues. After removal of 4 bases from V and 8 bases from J, the junction contained 10 bases not matched to a gene. CDR1 and CDR2 from the germline V gene are SEHNR and FQNEAQ (reference sequence). This clone was seen once. Its antigen is currently unknown. Clones were sequenced by immunoSEQ multiplex PCR, and TCRdb holds only the in-frame ones, with some missing. The sample has about 78,000 clones; 90% to 96% are singletons. The source material was PBMCs. This sequence was found in a man younger than 35 in good health and CMV-seropositive. The gene calls are TRBV7-9 and TRBJ1-4; 7 bases line up with TRBD1. The CDR3: CASSSRQGGEEKLFF. The CDR3 bases are TGTGCCAGCAGCTCCCGACAGGGTGGGGAAGAAAAACTGTTTTTT.